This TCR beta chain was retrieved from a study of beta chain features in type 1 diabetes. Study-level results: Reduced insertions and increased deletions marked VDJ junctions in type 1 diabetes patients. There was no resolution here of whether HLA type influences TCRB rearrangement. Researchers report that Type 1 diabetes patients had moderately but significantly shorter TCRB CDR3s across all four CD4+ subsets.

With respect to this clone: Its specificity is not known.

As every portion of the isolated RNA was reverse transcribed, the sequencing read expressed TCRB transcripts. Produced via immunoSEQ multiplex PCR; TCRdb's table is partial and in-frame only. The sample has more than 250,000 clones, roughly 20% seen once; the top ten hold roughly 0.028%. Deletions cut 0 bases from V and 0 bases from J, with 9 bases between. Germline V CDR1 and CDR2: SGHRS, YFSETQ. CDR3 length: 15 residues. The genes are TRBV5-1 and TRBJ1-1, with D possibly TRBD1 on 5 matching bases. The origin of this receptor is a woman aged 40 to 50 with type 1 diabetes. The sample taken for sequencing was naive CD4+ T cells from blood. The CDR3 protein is CASSLVQAMNTEAFF. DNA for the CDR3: TGCGCCAGCAGCTTGGTACAGGCTATGAACACTGAAGCTTTCTTT.